This record concerns one T cell receptor (beta chain) sequence. The data were taken from a study of blood T cells in healthy people across ages. A sample-barcoded 5' primer and a J-beta primer mix were used in a second PCR of roughly 7 to 12 cycles. TCRdb redid the calling of the 5' RACE reads with MiXCR, one entry per CDR3 protein. The data show roughly 1.9 million distinct CDR3 sequences, roughly two fifths seen once. The V gene lost 2 bases and the J gene lost 10 bases, with 15 bases spanning the gap. CDR1 and CDR2 (germline): DFQATT, SNEGSKA (reference sequence). CDR3 length: 13 residues. There were healthy Caucasian individuals from Russia, aged about 6 to 90, serving as donors.

The receptor was derived from a human donor in good health. Sequencing was carried out using blood. The chain uses TRBV20-1 and TRBJ2-1; D is ambiguous. The CDR3 reads CSARKDLQGEQFF. CDR3 DNA sequence: TGCAGTGCTAGAAAGGACCTACAAGGGGAGCAGTTCTTC.